These T cell receptor beta chains were read from a single sample in a study of T cells in Graves' hyperthyroidism and ophthalmopathy. Using its own MiXCR run on the multiplex PCR reads, TCRdb lists one record per CDR3 protein. The sample includes hundreds of thousands of distinct CDR3 sequences, more than 15% of them seen just once. The sequencing input was blood. These receptors came from a young woman with Graves' ophthalmopathy. Both conserved end residues are part of each CDR3. A D gene is named only where the DNA matches it firmly. The size of a clone is reported for some rows only, either as once, few or many, or as a class for expanded clones.

V	J	size	D	CDR3	DNA
TRBV12-3/TRBV12-4	TRBJ2-4	.	.	CASTLGGPGGLDIQYF	TGTGCCAGCACCCTGGGGGGGCCCGGTGGGCTGGACATTCAGTACTTC
TRBV3-1	TRBJ2-1	.	TRBD2	CASSQRTSGTHEQFF	TGTGCCAGCAGCCAGCGGACTAGCGGGACTCATGAGCAGTTCTTC
TRBV20-1	TRBJ1-3	few	TRBD1	CSARDGTGGGNTIYF	TGCAGTGCTAGAGATGGGACAGGGGGTGGAAACACCATATATTTT
TRBV27	TRBJ2-3	few	.	CASRRTPTDTQYF	TGTGCCAGCAGACGGACCCCCACAGATACGCAGTATTTT
TRBV28	TRBJ1-3	few	.	CASMALPSGNTIYF	TGTGCCAGCATGGCCCTCCCCTCTGGAAACACCATATATTTT
TRBV20-1	TRBJ1-2	few	.	CSARDGRPEFYGYTF	TGCAGTGCTAGAGATGGGCGACCCGAGTTTTATGGCTACACCTTC
TRBV28	TRBJ1-1	many	TRBD1	CASSLGHRGRGMNTEAFF	TGTGCCAGCAGTTTGGGGCACAGGGGGCGAGGGATGAACACTGAAGCTTTCTTT
TRBV11-2	TRBJ1-1	many	.	CASSFGSIESMNTEAFF	TGTGCCAGCAGCTTCGGGTCGATAGAATCGATGAACACTGAAGCTTTCTTT
TRBV6-1	TRBJ1-2	.	TRBD1	CASSPLQGARGGYTF	TGTGCCAGCAGTCCACTACAGGGGGCAAGGGGAGGCTACACCTTC
TRBV27	TRBJ2-1	many	.	CASSLPFYNEQFF	TGTGCCAGCAGTTTACCCTTCTACAATGAGCAGTTCTTC
TRBV7-2	TRBJ2-5	many	TRBD2	CASSLDSGRPPKTQYF	TGTGCCAGCAGCTTAGACTCCGGGAGGCCCCCCAAGACCCAGTACTTC
TRBV6-1	TRBJ1-2	many	TRBD1	CASSSRDRGPYGYTF	TGTGCCAGCAGTTCCCGAGACAGGGGTCCCTATGGCTACACCTTC
TRBV11-1	TRBJ2-7	many	TRBD2	CASSLEGLAGLKGLYEQYF	TGTGCCAGCAGCTTAGAGGGACTAGCGGGACTGAAGGGCCTCTACGAGCAGTACTTC
TRBV30	TRBJ2-7	many	TRBD1	CAWSFGQGDEQYF	TGTGCCTGGAGTTTTGGACAGGGAGACGAGCAGTACTTC
TRBV6-1	TRBJ2-7	.	TRBD2	CASNSGVSYEQYF	TGTGCCAGCAATAGCGGGGTGTCCTACGAGCAGTACTTC
TRBV5-6	TRBJ2-2	.	.	CASSHWTGELFF	TGTGCCAGCAGCCACTGGACCGGGGAGCTGTTTTTT
TRBV20-1	TRBJ1-3	.	.	CSAEKGRGNTIYF	TGCAGTGCCGAAAAGGGGAGAGGAAACACCATATATTTT
TRBV2	TRBJ1-5	many	.	CASSEKEWRNQPQHF	TGTGCCAGCAGTGAAAAGGAATGGAGGAACCAGCCCCAGCATTTT
TRBV30	TRBJ2-7	many	TRBD1	CAWTAQGGYEQYF	TGTGCCTGGACCGCACAGGGGGGCTACGAGCAGTACTTC
TRBV12-3/TRBV12-4	TRBJ1-6	few	TRBD1	CASRAPTGGGNSPLHF	TGTGCCAGCAGGGCCCCGACAGGGGGAGGAAATTCACCCCTCCACTTT
TRBV28	TRBJ2-3	many	TRBD1	CASSWGQGLDTQYF	TGTGCCAGCAGTTGGGGACAGGGGTTAGATACGCAGTATTTT